These T cell receptor beta chains were read from a single sample in a study of cytomegalovirus exposure and HLA in healthy donors. TCRdb's table, derived via immunoSEQ multiplex PCR, lists solely in-frame clones and lacks some. The data hold 150,000 to 180,000 clones, with roughly 83% observed a single time. The sample consisted of PBMCs. The receptors were sampled from a man aged 25 to 40 in good health and CMV-seropositive. The CDR3 runs from the conserved cysteine through the conserved F or W.

CDR3 protein,J gene,V gene
CASSESVIAVPYEQYF,TRBJ2-7,TRBV10-2
CSVADSRNQPQHF,TRBJ1-5,TRBV29-1
CASSPGTSGNTQYF,TRBJ2-3,TRBV7-2
CASSLEMSGGARETQYF,TRBJ2-5,TRBV7-7
CASSYRGTNEPQHF,TRBJ1-5,TRBV6-5
CASSLSGQGKESGTEAFF,TRBJ1-1,TRBV28
CASSDSSGGAYNEQFF,TRBJ2-1,TRBV4-2
CASSWTGVNTGELFF,TRBJ2-2,TRBV7-8
CAWSVGVLRLETQYF,TRBJ2-5,TRBV30
CASILGQGPYEQYF,TRBJ2-7,TRBV28
CASIRDSQETQYF,TRBJ2-5,TRBV2
CASSYSTGVGYTF,TRBJ1-2,TRBV6-6
CASSSGGPSGNTIYF,TRBJ1-3,TRBV28
CASTAGVQPQHF,TRBJ1-5,TRBV19
CASSRSGDSLHQPQHF,TRBJ1-5,TRBV19
CASSGQSGASPLEQYF,TRBJ2-7,TRBV7-2
CASSSTSGSYNEQFF,TRBJ2-1,TRBV6-5
CASSLNGLATGELFF,TRBJ2-2,TRBV7-2
CASSLVAGNTGELFF,TRBJ2-2,TRBV5-1
CATLAGGYNEQFF,TRBJ2-1,TRBV28
CAPPGLGGNTIYF,TRBJ1-3,TRBV30
CASRPGGSADYGYTF,TRBJ1-2,TRBV7-8
CASSIRHQQETQYF,TRBJ2-5,TRBV18
CSVDGGPGANVLTF,TRBJ2-6,TRBV29-1
CASSLSRSAEAFF,TRBJ1-1,TRBV11-3
CASTQGAIQVYGYTF,TRBJ1-2,TRBV19
CASSIIATSYEQYF,TRBJ2-7,TRBV11-2
CASSQSAGTGGRSEQFF,TRBJ2-1,TRBV4-2
CASTVEGYTDTQYF,TRBJ2-3,TRBV19
CASRGQGNQPQHF,TRBJ1-5,TRBV25-1
CASSALGRGPRGYPF,TRBJ1-6,TRBV5-6
CASSDGQGTGELFF,TRBJ2-2,TRBV19
CASSTPTETGELFF,TRBJ2-2,TRBV9
CASSHPHGKLFF,TRBJ1-4,TRBV14
CASSLGGVFLGGEAFF,TRBJ1-1,TRBV5-1
CASSLETGGVGYNEQFF,TRBJ2-1,TRBV11-3
CASSIDTSGIRNEQFF,TRBJ2-1,TRBV19
CASSLATSGGEQFF,TRBJ2-1,TRBV7-2
CAISERDRYEQYF,TRBJ2-7,TRBV10-3
CASSLGVGGNYGYTF,TRBJ1-2,TRBV5-8